This entry lists 11 T cell receptor beta chains sequenced from one sample in a study of shared T cell receptors in the human thymus. Profiled with immunoSEQ multiplex PCR; TCRdb holds only in-frame clones, not every one. The sample has over 650,000 clones; about 90% are singletons. A further study also used this sample, focusing on human thymus T cells.

Material: thymocytes. The source is a boy in the first two years of life with a congenital heart defect.

The genes are TRBV6-5 and TRBJ1-2, with 11 bases fitting TRBD1. With 6 bases clipped from V and 6 bases from J, the junction kept 6 bases outside the gene matches. Germline CDR1 reads MNHEY; CDR2 reads SVGAGI. CDR3 length: 14 residues. DNA for the CDR3: TGTGCCAGCAGGATCCGGGACAGGGGGGATGGCTACACCTTC. Translating it yields CASRIRDRGDGYTF.

This chain joins TRBV5-6 and TRBJ2-7, with D tentatively TRBD1 (6 bases). The CDR3 length is 17 residues. Trimming stripped 4 bases from V and 4 bases from J, with 24 bases between. CDR1 and CDR2 from the germline V gene are SGHDT and YYEEEE. CDR3 DNA sequence: TGTGCCAGCAGCGTTAAGGTATTTGGACAGCCCCTATACGAGCAGTACTTC. This translates into CASSVKVFGQPLYEQYF.

V gene TRBV7-9 combines with J gene TRBJ1-4; 9 nucleotides match TRBD1. This CDR3 is built from 17 residues. With V trimmed by 0 bases and J by 8 bases, 10 bases remained unmatched. Germline CDR1 is SEHNR and CDR2 is FQNEAQ (reference sequence). The CDR3 bases are TGTGCCAGCAGCTTAGCGCTGGACAGGGGCCCTAGGGAAAAACTGTTTTTT. Amino acids: CASSLALDRGPREKLFF.

This clone was recorded a few times. V is TRBV4-3 and J is TRBJ2-2; TRBD1 is a possible D gene (5 bases). The CDR3 extends over 17 amino acids. Germline values: CDR1 LGHNA, CDR2 YSLEER. V was trimmed by 1 base and J by 3 bases, leaving 15 bases between them. CDR3 loop: CASSQGGRQPDTGELFF. In DNA form, the CDR3 reads TGCGCCAGCAGCCAAGGAGGTAGACAGCCCGACACCGGGGAGCTGTTTTTT.

This clone was seen a single time. The chain employs TRBV5-1 and TRBJ2-3; 12 positions match TRBD2. CDR1 and CDR2 (germline): SGHRS, YFSETQ. Germline trimming cut 3 bases from V and 0 bases from J; bases unmatched to any gene: 8. CDR3 length: 18 residues. The CDR3 sequence: CASSWRTSGVISTDTQYF. The CDR3 DNA reads as TGCGCCAGCAGCTGGCGGACTAGCGGGGTCATAAGCACAGATACGCAGTATTTT.

The J gene is TRBJ1-1, the V gene TRBV5-6; 9 nucleotides align to TRBD1. The CDR3 is 14 residues long. Germline CDR1 SGHDT, CDR2 YYEEEE. After removal of 2 bases from V and 4 bases from J, the junction contained 3 bases not matched to a gene. The CDR3, as DNA: TGTGCCAGCAGCTTTTGGGACAGGGCCACTGAAGCTTTCTTT. As protein: CASSFWDRATEAFF.

This chain links TRBV9 with TRBJ1-1; weak D call: TRBD1 (6 bases). CDR1 and CDR2 from the germline V gene are SGDLS and YYNGEE. V lost 4 bases, J lost 1 base, and 14 bases lay in between. CDR3 length: 15 amino acids. CDR3 in DNA: TGTGCCAGCAGCCCGAAATTGACAGGGAACACTGAAGCTTTCTTT. It specifies CASSPKLTGNTEAFF.

The chain joins TRBV4-3 to TRBJ1-3, with D hard to call. There are 18 residues in the CDR3. The germline V and J ends were trimmed by 3 bases and 3 bases, with 21 bases remaining between them. Germline CDR1 and CDR2: LGHNA and YSLEER. CDR3 loop: CASSHPPSGGVDGNTIYF. The CDR3 region has the DNA TGCGCCAGCAGCCATCCCCCTTCAGGAGGTGTCGATGGAAACACCATATATTTT.

The J gene is TRBJ2-3, the V gene TRBV2, with 9 nucleotides matching TRBD2. CDR1 is SNHLY and CDR2 is FYNNEI in the germline V gene. With 8 bases clipped from V and 2 bases from J, the junction kept 8 bases outside the gene matches. This CDR3 contains 15 residues. CDR3 sequence reads: CASGFQREDTDTQYF. DNA of the CDR3: TGTGCCAGCGGGTTTCAGCGGGAGGACACAGATACGCAGTATTTT.

The chain is built from TRBV12-5 and TRBJ2-7, with a weak D call TRBD2 (5 bases). CDR1 is LGHNT and CDR2 is FRNRAP in the germline V gene. V was trimmed by 5 bases and J by 2 bases, leaving 13 bases between them. This CDR3 region has 14 residues. As DNA, the CDR3 is TGTGCTAGTGGTCCACCGACGGGAACCTACGAGCAGTACTTC. Encoded protein: CASGPPTGTYEQYF.

The V call is TRBV27, the J call TRBJ1-2; the D is unclear. The V and J ends lost 5 bases and 3 bases respectively, with 31 bases between them. CDR3 size: 20 residues. Germline V gives CDR1 MNHEY, CDR2 SMNVEV (reference sequence). CDR3 nucleotides: TGTGCCAGCAGTCCGATAGAAAATTCATTCGACGGTGGAGTCTACTATGGCTACACCTTC. Its protein is CASSPIENSFDGGVYYGYTF.